This entry lists 26 T cell receptor beta chains sequenced from one sample in a study of neoadjuvant anti-PD-1 for oral cavity cancer. The table came from immunoSEQ multiplex PCR; TCRdb's copy has only in-frame clones and leaves some out. Here the sample spans about 14,000 clones, under 85% being singletons. Sample time point: after neoadjuvant nivolumab, at surgical resection. The sequencing here drew on PBMCs, taken after nivolumab (anti-PD-1) treatment. These receptors came from a person between 40 and 85 years old with oral cavity squamous cell carcinoma.

The chain couples TRBV4-2 to TRBJ1-2; D unclear. Germline CDR1 and CDR2: LGHNA and YNFKEQ. The CDR3 has 15 residues. The V and J ends lost 0 bases and 4 bases respectively, with 12 bases between them. The CDR3 nucleotides read TGTGCCAGCAGCCAAGATCTAAACCCCAGCTATGGCTACACCTTC. Protein sequence: CASSQDLNPSYGYTF.

The V call is TRBV7-8, the J call TRBJ1-5, with D hard to call. This CDR3 spans 16 amino acids. The ends were cut back, 5 bases at V and 0 bases at J, with 14 bases in the middle. CDR1 and CDR2 (germline): SGHVS, FQNEAQ. Written as DNA, the CDR3 is TGTGCCAGCAGCCCCGCCGGGGTGAATAGCAATCAGCCCCAGCATTTT. This codes for CASSPAGVNSNQPQHF.

J is TRBJ2-7 and V is TRBV4-2; 8 nucleotides match TRBD2. This CDR3 contains 17 residues. The V gene end was trimmed by 0 bases and the J gene end by 3 bases; junction bases not matched to a gene: 10. Germline V gene lookup returns CDR1 LGHNA and CDR2 YNFKEQ. The CDR3 nucleotides are TGTGCCAGCAGCCAAGATGAAAGCGGGAGTGGCTACTACGAGCAGTACTTC. The encoded protein is CASSQDESGSGYYEQYF.

CDR3 sequence (DNA): TGTGCCAGCAGTGAAGCGTTGGGGGTTAGCAATCAGCCCCAGCATTTT. Translation gives CASSEALGVSNQPQHF. This sequence joins TRBV6-1 and TRBJ1-5, with a weak D call TRBD1 (5 bases). The CDR3 is 16 amino acids. Germline V gives CDR1 MNHNS, CDR2 SASEGT. V dropped 0 bases and J dropped 0 bases, with 9 bases sitting between them.

The rearrangement links TRBV28 to TRBJ2-3; 12 bases are shared with TRBD2. This CDR3 is 16 amino acids long. With V trimmed by 3 bases and J by 3 bases, 4 bases remained unmatched. Per germline, CDR1 MDHEN and CDR2 SYDVKM. In DNA, the CDR3 is TGTGCCAGCAGTTTTGGACTAGCGGGAACGACAGATACGCAGTATTTT. Encoded protein: CASSFGLAGTTDTQYF. Full variable domain (outside the CDR3, taken from reference TRBV28 and TRBJ2-3): DVKVTQSSRYLVKRTGEKVFLECVQDMDHENMFWYRQDPGLGLRLIYFSYDVKMKEKGDIPEGYSVSREKKERFSLILESASTNQTSMYLCASSFGLAGTTDTQYFGPGTRLTVL.

This clone was counted a few times. The chain combines TRBV27 with TRBJ2-7; TRBD2 agrees at 11 bases. Germline V gene sequence: CDR1 MNHEY, CDR2 SMNVEV (reference sequence). CDR3 length: 14 residues. Losses at the gene ends were 5 bases for V and 5 bases for J; bases not matched to a gene: 5. CDR3 sequence (DNA): TGTGCCAGCAGTAGGCCGGGACTAGCGGACGAGCAGTACTTC. This sequence encodes CASSRPGLADEQYF.

The chain employs TRBV20-1 and TRBJ1-5; TRBD1 matches at 7 bases. CDR1 is DFQATT, CDR2 SNEGSKA, per germline (reference sequence). CDR3 length equals 11 residues. After removal of 5 bases from V and 10 bases from J, the junction contained 5 bases not matched to a gene. The CDR3 is CSAQGVGPQHF. The CDR3 DNA sequence: TGCAGTGCTCAGGGGGTAGGCCCCCAGCATTTT.

This clone was observed a few times. The chain combines TRBV27 with TRBJ2-7; D gene uncertain. V was shortened by 3 bases and J by 2 bases, with 17 bases between the two germline ends. CDR1 is MNHEY, CDR2 SMNVEV, per germline (reference sequence). The CDR3 consists of 16 residues. The CDR3 nucleotides are TGTGCCAGCAGTTTCTCGACCCAGACGGCAGCCTACGAGCAGTACTTC. This encodes CASSFSTQTAAYEQYF.

The chain joins TRBV6-5 to TRBJ1-4; D unclear. The V and J ends lost 6 bases and 6 bases respectively, with 17 bases between them. The length of the CDR3 is 15 residues. Germline-derived CDR1 and CDR2 are MNHEY and SVGAGI. CDR3 DNA: TGTGCCAGCAGCCCAGGACGTGGTATGGATGAAAAACTGTTTTTT. This encodes CASSPGRGMDEKLFF.

The J gene is TRBJ2-1, the V gene TRBV15; 12 bases are shared with TRBD2. Per germline, CDR1 LNHNV and CDR2 YYDKDF (reference sequence). The CDR3 runs 17 residues. V lost 3 bases, J lost 0 bases, and 3 bases stayed unmatched. The CDR3 protein is CATSSGLAGTSYNEQFF. CDR3 nucleotides: TGTGCCACCAGCAGTGGACTAGCGGGGACCTCCTACAATGAGCAGTTCTTC.

The CDR3, as DNA: TGCGCCAGCAGCCAAGTCTACGGGCCCTCCACAGATACGCAGTATTTT. Translating it yields CASSQVYGPSTDTQYF. The rearrangement links TRBV4-1 to TRBJ2-3; D gene uncertain. With 1 base removed from V and 2 bases from J, the gap between germline ends came to 13 bases. Germline assignment: CDR1 MGHRA and CDR2 YSYEKL. The CDR3 is 16 amino acids.

The chain is built from TRBV13 and TRBJ2-7; TRBD2 aligns across 8 bases. After removal of 4 bases from V and 12 bases from J, the junction contained 14 bases not matched to a gene. CDR3 size: 14 residues. CDR1 and CDR2 (germline): PRHDT, FYEKMQ (reference sequence). This chain's CDR3 is CASSSVSGGPQRYF. CDR3 sequence (DNA): TGTGCCAGCAGCTCCGTGAGCGGGGGCCCTCAGAGGTACTTC.

The table lists this clone with a count of one. The chain links TRBV6-1 to TRBJ1-5; D gene uncertain. CDR3 length: 15 amino acids. Looked up from germline, CDR1 is MNHNS and CDR2 is SASEGT. Deletions cut 2 bases from V and 9 bases from J, with 17 bases between. CDR3 amino acids: CASSEPAMGEGPQHF. In DNA, the CDR3 is TGTGCCAGCAGTGAACCGGCAATGGGCGAGGGGCCCCAGCATTTT.

This clone was found a few times. The chain uses TRBV11-2 and TRBJ2-7; 14 bases are shared with TRBD2. CDR1 SGHAT and CDR2 FQNNGV come from the germline V gene. The CDR3 is made up of 15 amino acids. Losses at the gene ends were 5 bases for V and 3 bases for J; bases not matched to a gene: 3. CDR3 loop: CASSAGLAGVYEQYF. The CDR3 DNA follows: TGTGCCAGCAGCGCGGGACTAGCGGGAGTCTACGAGCAGTACTTC.

The chain joins TRBV7-3 to TRBJ1-1; D uncertain. This CDR3 comprises 14 residues. The ends were cut back, 1 base at V and 1 base at J, with 7 bases in the middle. Per germline, CDR1 SGHTA and CDR2 FQGTGA. The chain's CDR3 is CASSLNSGNTEAFF. CDR3 bases: TGTGCCAGCAGCTTAAATTCGGGGAACACTGAAGCTTTCTTT. Variable domain in full (rest from reference TRBV7-3 and TRBJ1-1): GAGVSQTPSNKVTEKGKYVELRCDPISGHTALYWYRQSLGQGPEFLIYFQGTGAADDSGLPNDRFFAVRPEGSVSTLKIQRTERGDSAVYLCASSLNSGNTEAFFGQGTRLTVV.

The genes are TRBV25-1 and TRBJ2-2, with D hard to call. This CDR3 has 15 amino acids. CDR1 and CDR2 from the germline V gene are MGHDK and SYGVNS. Trimming took off 4 bases at V and 3 bases at J, with 12 bases between the two ends. CDR3 in DNA: TGTGCCAGCAGTGGGGGTACGTGGGACACCGGGGAGCTGTTTTTT. Protein: CASSGGTWDTGELFF. The variable domain in full, completed from reference TRBV25-1 and TRBJ2-2, reads EADIYQTPRYLVIGTGKKITLECSQTMGHDKMYWYQQDPGMELHLIHYSYGVNSTEKGDLSSESTVSRIRTEHFPLTLESARPSHTSQYLCASSGGTWDTGELFFGEGSRLTVL.

This clone was detected only a few times. The V gene is TRBV5-1, the J gene TRBJ2-5; 12 bases align to TRBD1. CDR3 length: 17 amino acids. Germline CDR1 reads SGHRS; CDR2 reads YFSETQ. V dropped 1 base and J dropped 5; count of bases not matched to a gene: 9. The CDR3: CASSLSGTGGNGETQYF. The CDR3 region has the DNA TGCGCCAGCAGCTTGTCCGGGACAGGGGGCAATGGGGAGACCCAGTACTTC.

The V gene is TRBV6-6, the J gene TRBJ2-3, with D unresolved. V was trimmed by 6 bases and J by 2 bases, leaving 3 bases between them. Germline V gene sequence: CDR1 MNHNY, CDR2 SVGAGI (reference sequence). This CDR3 has 11 amino acids. The CDR3 here is CASSSTDTQYF. The DNA for the CDR3 is TGTGCCAGCAGCTCCACAGATACGCAGTATTTT.

V gene TRBV7-8 combines with J gene TRBJ2-3; TRBD2 agrees at 16 bases. The CDR3 loop spans 22 amino acids. The ends lost 5 bases at V and 3 bases at J; junction bases unmatched: 20. Germline V CDR1 and CDR2: SGHVS, FQNEAQ. CDR3: CASSPDRTGTSGRGSTTDTQYF. As DNA, the CDR3 is TGTGCCAGCAGCCCCGACAGGACCGGGACTAGCGGGAGGGGATCGACTACAGATACGCAGTATTTT.

V usage is TRBV4-1 and J usage is TRBJ1-2, with D possibly TRBD1 on 5 matching bases. This CDR3 contains 15 residues. V dropped 2 bases and J dropped 8 bases, with 18 bases sitting between them. The germline CDR1 and CDR2 sequences are MGHRA and YSYEKL. CDR3 sequence (DNA): TGCGCCAGCAGCCAACCGTGGAAGGGGAAGTCGGGCTACACCTTC. Amino acid sequence: CASSQPWKGKSGYTF.

J is TRBJ1-5 and V is TRBV10-2; TRBD1 aligns across 10 bases. The CDR3 contains 16 residues. The V segment lost 2 bases and the J segment 6 bases; nucleotides outside the gene matches: 7. The germline V gene has CDR1 WSHSY and CDR2 SAAADI. The CDR3 protein is CASSEPGQGGFQPQHF. The CDR3 nucleotides are TGCGCCAGCAGTGAGCCTGGACAGGGGGGGTTTCAGCCCCAGCATTTT.

This chain joins TRBV7-9 and TRBJ2-6; possible D gene TRBD2, 5 bases. The CDR3 contains 16 residues. CDR1 and CDR2 from the germline V gene are SEHNR and FQNEAQ (reference sequence). Trimming cost V 4 bases and J 0 bases, with 10 bases left between them. Here the CDR3 reads CASSSGEFSGANVLTF. CDR3 DNA sequence: TGTGCCAGCAGCTCTGGGGAGTTCTCTGGGGCCAACGTCCTGACTTTC.

The J gene is TRBJ2-3, the V gene TRBV10-2, with D perhaps matching TRBD2 (7 bases). Germline V gene sequence: CDR1 WSHSY, CDR2 SAAADI. Trimming stripped 4 bases from V and 3 bases from J, with 17 bases between. This CDR3 contains 16 residues. Here the CDR3 reads CASSVVGGATTDTQYF. The CDR3 coding sequence is TGCGCCAGCAGTGTCGTGGGGGGGGCGACGACAGATACGCAGTATTTT.

The CDR3 here is CASRSPIEGVAGELFF. As DNA, the CDR3 is TGTGCCAGTAGATCCCCCATAGAGGGAGTAGCCGGGGAGCTGTTTTTT. The rearrangement links TRBV19 to TRBJ2-2; D perhaps matches TRBD2 (5 bases). The CDR3 covers 16 residues. V was trimmed by 6 bases and J by 6 bases, leaving 20 bases between them. The germline V gene encodes CDR1 LNHDA and CDR2 SQIVND (reference sequence).

The chain couples TRBV4-1 to TRBJ1-2; D is unclear. CDR1 is MGHRA and CDR2 is YSYEKL in the germline V gene. With 1 base removed from V and 2 bases from J, the gap between germline ends came to 11 bases. This CDR3 is built from 15 residues. CDR3 region: CASSQVDTGNYGYTF. The CDR3 region has the DNA TGCGCCAGCAGCCAAGTTGACACGGGCAACTATGGCTACACCTTC.

This chain connects TRBV2 to TRBJ1-5; D uncertain. V was clipped by 5 bases and J by 0 bases, with 8 bases between them. Germline V gives CDR1 SNHLY, CDR2 FYNNEI. The CDR3 is 14 residues long. CDR3: CASSPDYSNQPQHF. In nucleotides, the CDR3 is TGTGCCAGCAGTCCGGACTATAGCAATCAGCCCCAGCATTTT.